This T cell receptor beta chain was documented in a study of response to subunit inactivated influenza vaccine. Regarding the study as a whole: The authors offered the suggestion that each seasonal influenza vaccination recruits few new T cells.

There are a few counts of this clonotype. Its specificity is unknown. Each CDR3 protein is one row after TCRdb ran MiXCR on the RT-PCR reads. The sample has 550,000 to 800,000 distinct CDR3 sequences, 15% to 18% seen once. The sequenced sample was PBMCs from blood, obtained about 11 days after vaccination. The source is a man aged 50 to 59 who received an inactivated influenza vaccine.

CDR3 residues: CASSSLLTDRAVNEQYF. The CDR3 DNA follows: TGCGCCAGCAGCTCGCTATTAACGGACAGGGCGGTAAACGAGCAGTACTTC. The chain is built from TRBV5-1 and TRBJ2-7; TRBD1 agrees at 8 bases. The CDR3 covers 17 residues. Trimming cost V 3 bases and J 5 bases; bases outside gene matches: 16. Germline assignment: CDR1 SGHRS and CDR2 YFSETQ.